The clone carrying this T cell receptor (beta chain) was detected a few times. The sample belongs to a study of STAT5B mutations in CD4+ large granular lymphocyte leukemia. Data came from immunoSEQ multiplex PCR; TCRdb stores just in-frame clones and leaves some out. The sample consists of some 30,000 clones, 70% to 90% of them appearing once. The CDR3 is 14 amino acids. V dropped 1 base and J dropped 6; count of bases not matched to a gene: 5. The germline gives CDR1 SGDLS, CDR2 YYNGEE. This clonotype was obtained from a human donor in good health. The sample taken for sequencing was CD4+ T cells from blood buffy coats. V and J are TRBV9 and TRBJ1-1, with 8 nucleotides matching TRBD1. The CDR3 sequence: CASSVHLQGAEAFF. The CDR3 coding sequence is TGTGCCAGCAGCGTACACCTACAGGGGGCTGAAGCTTTCTTT.